The rows below give T cell receptor beta chains drawn from one sample of a study of T cells in Graves' hyperthyroidism and ophthalmopathy. TCRdb ran MiXCR on the multiplex PCR reads and lists one entry per CDR3 protein. The profile shows 560,000 or so distinct CDR3 sequences, less than 20% of them singletons. The sequencing input was blood. The receptors stem from a man aged 40-49 years with Graves' ophthalmopathy. Both conserved end residues are trimmed from each CDR3. The order of the fields is V gene, CDR3 protein.

v_call: TRBV3-1; cdr3_aa: ASSPRRGEGYT
v_call: TRBV30; cdr3_aa: ACQDRDNSPLH
v_call: TRBV2; cdr3_aa: ASSDYGLAGGTLPYEQY
v_call: TRBV7-8; cdr3_aa: ASSSPTVDSNEAF
v_call: TRBV7-8; cdr3_aa: ASSLYNPNGELF
v_call: TRBV28; cdr3_aa: ASSRPGTVATQY
v_call: TRBV2; cdr3_aa: ASEMAGRNEQF
v_call: TRBV20-1; cdr3_aa: SAPAGSNGQF
v_call: TRBV20-1; cdr3_aa: SARGDPNTEAF
v_call: TRBV5-1; cdr3_aa: ASTGILNTEAF
v_call: TRBV12-5; cdr3_aa: ASGLSEIVPEQF
v_call: TRBV12-3/TRBV12-4; cdr3_aa: ASKLQASSGNTIY
v_call: TRBV20-1; cdr3_aa: SARDKREGTDTQY
v_call: TRBV5-1; cdr3_aa: ASSSLTGLYGYT
v_call: TRBV5-1; cdr3_aa: ASSSRGGPDEQY
v_call: TRBV20-1; cdr3_aa: SIEWDNDEQY
v_call: TRBV6-5; cdr3_aa: ASSYSSGGSGANVLT
v_call: TRBV4-1; cdr3_aa: ASSQQTSSITDTQY
v_call: TRBV12-3/TRBV12-4; cdr3_aa: ASSFGTGNSPLH
v_call: TRBV20-1; cdr3_aa: SASGGARVHEQF
v_call: TRBV11-1; cdr3_aa: ASSIPPGGSHEQF
v_call: TRBV27; cdr3_aa: ASGYPGAHNEQF
v_call: TRBV3-1; cdr3_aa: ASSQDDRGYNGRGELF
v_call: TRBV7-9; cdr3_aa: ASSSVQGDYYGYT
v_call: TRBV18; cdr3_aa: ASTPREREGHEQF
v_call: TRBV20-1; cdr3_aa: SATQGAGIDTQY
v_call: TRBV6-1; cdr3_aa: ASSENPGRGEKLF
v_call: TRBV15; cdr3_aa: ATSRGGRGGGETQY
v_call: TRBV18; cdr3_aa: ASSPRLAGGLAGELF
v_call: TRBV5-6; cdr3_aa: ASGERGAYYEQY
v_call: TRBV10-3; cdr3_aa: AISSIAGEETQY
v_call: TRBV20-1; cdr3_aa: SVSVGGVDTQY
v_call: TRBV11-3; cdr3_aa: ASSLGDRGKNELADTQY
v_call: TRBV2; cdr3_aa: ASSVPGPPGYEQY
v_call: TRBV11-3; cdr3_aa: ASSLTMGSGDTQY
v_call: TRBV6-1; cdr3_aa: ASSPLDRVPGNTIY
v_call: TRBV12-3/TRBV12-4; cdr3_aa: ASSTSGLQETQY
v_call: TRBV4-1; cdr3_aa: ASSQGGQGSTEAF
v_call: TRBV2; cdr3_aa: ASSADREETQY
v_call: TRBV6-1; cdr3_aa: ASSAGLSNTEAF
v_call: TRBV6-1; cdr3_aa: ASSIGVLAF
v_call: TRBV28; cdr3_aa: ASSLNQGALETQY
v_call: TRBV12-3/TRBV12-4; cdr3_aa: ASRWTFNTEAF
v_call: TRBV11-1; cdr3_aa: ASRGAGAAQETQY
v_call: TRBV5-1; cdr3_aa: ASCRGTANTGELF
v_call: TRBV11-2; cdr3_aa: ASSLGRSGGLDEQY
v_call: TRBV20-1; cdr3_aa: SARIVGGPNTDTQY